The sequence of this TCR beta chain was determined in a study of patients and donors after allogeneic stem cell transplantation. The CDR3 spans 16 residues. Per the germline V gene, CDR1 is DFQATT and CDR2 is SNEGSKA (reference sequence). Trimming left V 1 base short and J 5 bases short, with 20 bases between. TCRdb processed the RT-PCR reads anew with MiXCR; each CDR3 protein has one entry. The sample has some 880,000 distinct CDR3 sequences, under 20% seen once. The specimen was blood, either unsorted or a sorted T cell fraction (not recorded which). The sequence was collected from a human donor who was either an allogeneic HSCT recipient or a stem cell or donor lymphocyte infusion donor (not recorded which). It is not recorded whose cells these are; they may come from a transplant donor. The chain combines TRBV20-1 with TRBJ2-5; D tentatively fits TRBD1 or TRBD2 (5 bases each). The chain's CDR3 is CSARVVPGAGRETQYF. CDR3 DNA sequence: TGCAGTGCTAGAGTAGTTCCCGGGGCTGGGCGGGAGACCCAGTACTTC.